The 25 T cell receptor beta chains presented below share a single source sample, sequenced in a study of CDR3 diversity in severe acne. TCRdb re-called the PCR reads through MiXCR, storing one row per CDR3 protein. The data show over 85,000 distinct CDR3 sequences, 45% to 60% seen once. Sequenced sample: blood. The receptors were gathered from a male donor with acne.

V and J are TRBV7-2 and TRBJ2-1, with TRBD2 identical over 9 bases. Germline V gene sequence: CDR1 SGHTA, CDR2 FQGNSA. The CDR3 is 14 amino acids. The V gene end was trimmed by 3 bases and the J gene end by 9 bases; junction bases not matched to a gene: 6. This CDR3 is CASSFGSGRSEQFF. CDR3 in DNA: TGTGCCAGCAGCTTTGGTAGCGGGAGAAGTGAGCAGTTCTTC.

This clonotype counts as medium-sized. The CDR3 nucleotides read TGCAGTGCTAGAGAAGACGGAGAAAAACTGTTTTTT. It yields the protein CSAREDGEKLFF. The chain joins TRBV20-1 to TRBJ1-4; D is undetermined. Trimming took 0 bases from V and 8 from J, leaving 7 bases between them. CDR1 and CDR2 from the germline V gene are DFQATT and SNEGSKA (reference sequence). This CDR3 comprises 12 residues.

In this sample, this clonotype turned up many times. V and J are TRBV30 and TRBJ1-1; D unresolved. V was shortened by 2 bases and J by 2 bases, with 3 bases between the two germline ends. Germline V CDR1 and CDR2: GTSNPN, SVGIG (reference sequence). The CDR3 is made up of 11 amino acids. Here the CDR3 DNA reads TGTGCCTGGAGTCTCAACACTGAAGCTTTCTTT. As protein: CAWSLNTEAFF.

This clonotype has just one count. The junction differs from germline at one of its ends, possibly a read error. This chain joins TRBV9 and TRBJ2-2; TRBD2 might be the D (5 bases). The CDR3 length is 18 residues. Germline assignment: CDR1 SGDLS and CDR2 YYNGEE. The CDR3 DNA reads as TGCGCCAGCAGCCAAGATATCCTGGCGGGTCCGAACACCGGGGAGCTGTTTTTT. This sequence encodes CASSQDILAGPNTGELFF.

This clonotype came up many times. The gene calls are TRBV6-2 or TRBV6-3 and TRBJ2-2; possibly TRBD1 for D (5 bases). The ends were cut back, 4 bases at V and 9 bases at J, with 18 bases in the middle. The germline gives CDR1 MNHEY, CDR2 SVGEGT. This CDR3 has 15 residues. The CDR3 loop reads CASSSHVQVSRELFF. CDR3 DNA: TGTGCCAGCAGTTCCCACGTACAGGTCAGCCGGGAGCTGTTTTTT.

As to this clonotype: Because the CDR3 is missing its conserved closing phenylalanine or tryptophan, this is likely a read error. The chain employs TRBV25-1 and TRBJ2-2; D is possibly TRBD1 (6 bases). V lost 4 bases and J lost 6, with 15 bases in between. Per germline, CDR1 MGHDK and CDR2 SYGVNS. This CDR3 is built from 15 residues. The CDR3 region is CASSGMTGSAGELFS. DNA of the CDR3: TGTGCCAGCAGTGGGATGACAGGCTCGGCCGGGGAGCTGTTTTCT.

The rearrangement links TRBV25-1 to TRBJ2-7; D gene uncertain. Germline loops: CDR1 MGHDK, CDR2 SYGVNS. The CDR3 has 13 amino acids. The V gene lost 2 bases and the J gene lost 2 bases, with 7 bases spanning the gap. The chain's CDR3 is CASSEDGTYEQYF. The CDR3 DNA reads as TGTGCCAGCAGTGAAGACGGCACCTACGAGCAGTACTTC.

J is TRBJ2-3 and V is TRBV9, with 8 bases aligning to TRBD2. The CDR3 runs 15 residues. Germline V gene lookup returns CDR1 SGDLS and CDR2 YYNGEE. V gave up 1 base and J gave up 2 bases; unmatched junction bases: 3. The CDR3 coding sequence is TGTGCCAGCAGCGTAACTAGCGGTGACACAGATACGCAGTATTTT. It translates to CASSVTSGDTDTQYF.

This clonotype was seen repeatedly, ten times or more. The chain couples TRBV7-6 to TRBJ1-3, with D perhaps matching TRBD1 (5 bases). Germline V gene lookup returns CDR1 SGHVS and CDR2 FNYEAQ. Trimming shortened V by 5 bases and J by 0 bases, and 11 bases separated the two germline ends. The CDR3 is made up of 15 amino acids. CDR3 DNA: TGTGCCAGCAGCCTGGACACCAACTCTGGAAACACCATATATTTT. Amino acid sequence: CASSLDTNSGNTIYF.

The gene calls are TRBV20-1 and TRBJ1-1; a possible D gene is TRBD1 (5 bases). This CDR3 comprises 12 residues. Germline values: CDR1 DFQATT, CDR2 SNEGSKA (reference sequence). The CDR3 region has the DNA TGCAGGCCCGGGACTCCCGGCGAGGAAGCTTTCTTT. Translation: CRPGTPGEEAFF.

The V and J genes are TRBV12-3 or TRBV12-4 and TRBJ1-5; no clear D gene. The V and J ends lost 2 bases and 5 bases respectively, with 13 bases between them. The CDR3 has 15 residues. CDR3: CASSLFSTADQPQHF. In DNA, the CDR3 is TGTGCCAGCAGTTTATTTTCGACGGCCGATCAGCCCCAGCATTTT.

This clonotype came up many times. This chain connects TRBV9 to TRBJ2-3, with D possibly being TRBD1 (5 bases). The germline gives CDR1 SGDLS, CDR2 YYNGEE. Trimming removed 6 bases from V and 3 bases from J, with 14 bases in between. The CDR3 spans 14 residues. The CDR3 bases are TGTGCCAGCACCGACAGTCCCCAAACAGATACGCAGTATTTT. Protein product: CASTDSPQTDTQYF.

This clonotype was counted a single time. V usage is TRBV7-2 and J usage is TRBJ1-2; perhaps TRBD1 as D (6 bases). V was cut by 1 base and J by 6 bases, with 15 bases left in between. The V gene's germline CDR1 is SGHTA and CDR2 FQGNSA. The CDR3 extends over 15 amino acids. The CDR3 here is CASSLEQGGYNGYTF. As DNA, the CDR3 is TGTGCCAGCAGCTTAGAACAGGGAGGGTATAATGGCTACACCTTC.

In regard to this clonotype: At one end, the junction sequence differs from germline, possibly due to a read error. The chain has TRBV10-3 and TRBJ2-5; 7 bases are shared with TRBD2. Germline V gene lookup returns CDR1 ENHRY and CDR2 SYGVKD. CDR3 length equals 15 residues. The CDR3 DNA reads as TGTGCCAGCAGTGTTGGGGACTACATCCAAGAGACCCAGTACTTC. This gives the protein CASSVGDYIQETQYF.

This clonotype came up a few times. The chain carries TRBV19 and TRBJ1-2, with D unresolved. CDR1 LNHDA and CDR2 SQIVND come from the germline V gene (reference sequence). This CDR3 is 18 amino acids long. Trimming removed 0 bases from V and 1 base from J, with 18 bases in between. CDR3 residues: CASSIDGRMGAHNYGYTF. Written as DNA, the CDR3 is TGTGCCAGTAGTATAGACGGGAGGATGGGAGCACATAACTATGGCTACACCTTC.

The chain carries TRBV5-6 and TRBJ1-5; 7 bases are a match to TRBD1. CDR1 is SGHDT and CDR2 is YYEEEE in the germline V gene. There are 14 residues in the CDR3. V was pared by 3 bases and J by 7 bases, with 7 bases of the junction left unmatched. The DNA of the CDR3 is TGTGCCAGCAGCTACAGGGGCGCGGGCCAGCCCCAGCATTTT. Translating gives CASSYRGAGQPQHF.

In its sample, this clonotype was seen a few times. The CDR3 DNA reads as TGTGCCAGCAGCTTATATGGAACGGGTGTGGGGCACACTGAAGCTTTCTTT. Translating it yields CASSLYGTGVGHTEAFF. V and J are TRBV5-8 and TRBJ1-1; possible D gene TRBD1, 5 bases. The CDR3 totals 17 residues. V shed 2 bases and J shed 3 bases, with 20 bases lying between them. The germline gives CDR1 SGHTS, CDR2 YDEGEE.

This sequence joins TRBV14 and TRBJ1-1; TRBD1 might be the D (5 bases). CDR3 length: 12 residues. Germline CDR1 is SGHDN and CDR2 is FVKESK. V lost 8 bases and J lost 4, with 11 bases in between. The CDR3 sequence: CASFPGGTEAFF. The CDR3 nucleotides read TGTGCCAGCTTTCCGGGGGGCACTGAAGCTTTCTTT.

J is TRBJ2-7 and V is TRBV6-6; no clear D. This CDR3 is 14 amino acids long. Trimming took 6 bases from V and 4 from J, leaving 16 bases between them. Germline V gives CDR1 MNHNY, CDR2 SVGAGI (reference sequence). The DNA of the CDR3 is TGTGCCAGCAGAGCACCGACCGATGGGTACGAGCAGTACTTC. This sequence encodes CASRAPTDGYEQYF.

The chain uses TRBV6-1 and TRBJ2-3; D is undetermined. There are 18 residues in the CDR3. Germline CDR1 and CDR2: MNHNS and SASEGT. V gave up 1 base and J gave up 5 bases, with 22 bases separating them. The CDR3: CASSEEDAGVKWEDTQYF. The CDR3 bases are TGTGCCAGCAGTGAAGAGGATGCCGGCGTTAAATGGGAAGATACGCAGTATTTT.

This clonotype was detected ten times or more. J is TRBJ2-1 and V is TRBV5-4; D is unclear. Germline CDR1 is SGHNT and CDR2 is YYREEE (reference sequence). V gave up 4 bases and J gave up 0 bases, with 11 bases separating them. This CDR3 has 15 residues. The CDR3 is CASSEVLSSYNEQFF. For the CDR3, the DNA is TGTGCCAGCAGCGAGGTGCTCTCCTCCTACAATGAGCAGTTCTTC.

This clonotype was seen only once. This rearrangement joins TRBV20-1 to TRBJ2-7; 7 positions match TRBD1. V trimming: 5 bases; J trimming: 4 bases; junction bases outside the gene matches: 11. The CDR3 has 14 residues. In germline, CDR1 is DFQATT, CDR2 SNEGSKA (reference sequence). The CDR3 DNA reads TGCAGTGCTGGCCCCTTTGGGGACAGTTACGAGCAGTACTTC. Its translation: CSAGPFGDSYEQYF.

The V gene is TRBV25-1, the J gene TRBJ1-6; TRBD1 might be the D (6 bases). Per the germline V gene, CDR1 is MGHDK and CDR2 is SYGVNS. The CDR3 runs to 15 residues. Trimming stripped 2 bases from V and 7 bases from J, with 12 bases between. The CDR3 DNA is TGTGCCAGCAGTGAAGCATTGGACAGCAATTCACCCCTCCACTTT. Its translation is CASSEALDSNSPLHF. Full variable domain (remainder filled in from reference TRBV25-1 and TRBJ1-6): EADIYQTPRYLVIGTGKKITLECSQTMGHDKMYWYQQDPGMELHLIHYSYGVNSTEKGDLSSESTVSRIRTEHFPLTLESARPSHTSQYLCASSEALDSNSPLHFGNGTRLTVT.

This clonotype was counted a single time. One junction end does not reproduce the germline sequence, and a read error may be involved. J is TRBJ2-7 and V is TRBV10-3; D may correspond to TRBD1 or TRBD2 (5 bases each). Germline CDR1 ENHRY, CDR2 SYGVKD. The CDR3 has 16 amino acids. In nucleotides, the CDR3 is TGTGCCAGCAGTTACTCAAGTCGGGGACGCATCTACGAGCAGTACTTC. Translated: CASSYSSRGRIYEQYF.

Worth noting for this clonotype: Here the CDR3 omits its conserved ending phenylalanine or tryptophan, so a read error is the likely source. The chain employs TRBV10-3 and TRBJ2-3; D not resolved. Germline CDR1 and CDR2: ENHRY and SYGVKD. The CDR3 loop spans 12 amino acids. The CDR3 here is CAIGETTAVQYL. The CDR3 nucleotides are TGTGCCATCGGTGAGACCACCGCGGTGCAGTATCTT.